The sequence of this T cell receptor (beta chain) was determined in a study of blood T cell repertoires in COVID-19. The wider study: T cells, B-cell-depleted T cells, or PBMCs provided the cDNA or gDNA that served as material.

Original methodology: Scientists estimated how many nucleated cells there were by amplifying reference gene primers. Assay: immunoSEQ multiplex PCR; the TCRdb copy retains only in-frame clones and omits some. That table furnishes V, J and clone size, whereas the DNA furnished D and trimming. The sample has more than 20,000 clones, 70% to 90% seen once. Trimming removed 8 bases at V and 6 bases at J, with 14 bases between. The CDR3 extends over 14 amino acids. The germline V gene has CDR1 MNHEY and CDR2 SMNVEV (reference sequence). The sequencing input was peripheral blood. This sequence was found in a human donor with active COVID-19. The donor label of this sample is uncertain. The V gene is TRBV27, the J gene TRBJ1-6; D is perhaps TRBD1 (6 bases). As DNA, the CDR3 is TGTGCCAGCTACGGGGGGGCTCTTAATTCACCCCTCCACTTT. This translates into CASYGGALNSPLHF.